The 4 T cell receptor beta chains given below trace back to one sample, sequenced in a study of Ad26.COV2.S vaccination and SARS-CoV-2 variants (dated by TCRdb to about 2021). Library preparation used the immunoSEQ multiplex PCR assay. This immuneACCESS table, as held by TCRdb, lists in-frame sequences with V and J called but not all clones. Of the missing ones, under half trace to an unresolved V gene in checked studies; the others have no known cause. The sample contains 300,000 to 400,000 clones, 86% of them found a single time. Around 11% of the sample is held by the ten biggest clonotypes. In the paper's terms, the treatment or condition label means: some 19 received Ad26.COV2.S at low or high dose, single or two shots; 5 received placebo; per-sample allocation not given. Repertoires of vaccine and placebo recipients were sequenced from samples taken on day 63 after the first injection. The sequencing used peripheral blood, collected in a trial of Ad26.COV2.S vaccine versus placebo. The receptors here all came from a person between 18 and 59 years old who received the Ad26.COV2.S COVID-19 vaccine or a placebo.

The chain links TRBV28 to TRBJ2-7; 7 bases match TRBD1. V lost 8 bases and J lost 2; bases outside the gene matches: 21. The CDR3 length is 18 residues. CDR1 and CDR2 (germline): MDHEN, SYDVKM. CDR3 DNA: TGTGCCAGCCACGCGTCCACCCCCACCGGGACAGAGACCTACGAGCAGTACTTC. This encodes CASHASTPTGTETYEQYF.

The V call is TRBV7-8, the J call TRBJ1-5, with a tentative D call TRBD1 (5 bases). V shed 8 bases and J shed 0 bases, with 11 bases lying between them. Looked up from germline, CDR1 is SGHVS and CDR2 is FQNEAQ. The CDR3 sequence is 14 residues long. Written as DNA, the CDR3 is TGTGCCAGCGGAGAACAGGTTAGCAATCAGCCCCAGCATTTT. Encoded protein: CASGEQVSNQPQHF. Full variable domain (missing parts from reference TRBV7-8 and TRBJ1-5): GAGVSQSPRYKVAKRGQDVALRCDPISGHVSLFWYQQALGQGPEFLTYFQNEAQLDKSGLPSDRFFAERPEGSVSTLKIQRTQQEDSAVYLCASGEQVSNQPQHFGDGTRLSIL.

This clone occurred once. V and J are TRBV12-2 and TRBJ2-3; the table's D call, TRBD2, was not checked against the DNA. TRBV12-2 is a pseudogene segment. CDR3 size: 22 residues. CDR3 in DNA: TGTGCAAGTCGCTTAGTTCCCGAATCTAGCGGGGGGGCAGGAAGTAGCACAGATACGCAGTATTTT. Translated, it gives CASRLVPESSGGAGSSTDTQYF.

The CDR3 protein is CASTGNEQFF. CDR3 nucleotide sequence: TGTGCCAGCACGGGCAATGAGCAGTTCTTC. The V and J genes are TRBV2 and TRBJ2-1; unclear D gene. The CDR3 consists of 10 residues. Deletions cut 7 bases from V and 6 bases from J, with 4 bases between. CDR1 and CDR2 from the germline V gene are SNHLY and FYNNEI.